This entry describes one T cell receptor (beta chain). Within its sample, this clone is medium-sized (0.01 to 0.1%). What this receptor recognizes is not known. Within one base of it there is no much larger clone, and no base qualities were kept. Participants were included only if at least one PBMC sample before ART initiation and at least two post-ART samples were available. Treatment was received in the United States of America by all participants with HIV. Before DNA extraction, cryopreserved samples of roughly 0.9-11 million PBMC were thawed and then washed. At the time of the earliest PBMC sample for each participant with HIV, ages ranged from roughly 23 to 60 years. Each participant contributed PBMC samples from 1-4 timepoints before ART initiation and 2-8 timepoints after ART initiation, with a median of 7 samples. For every participant, serial HIV viral load, CD4+ T-cell count, ART history and demographic data were obtained. Genomic DNA was extracted from unsorted PBMC with a Qiagen kit on a QIAcube, with processing performed in batches of 12 samples.

The data originate from a study of long-term antiretroviral therapy in people with HIV (dated by TCRdb to the early 2020s). For the wider study: The earliest samples were collected approximately a decade before the 2015 WHO recommendation for immediate ART, a period when ART was typically delayed until CD4 counts fell. A retrospective serial study tested whether ART initiation and durable HIV suppression were associated with changes in peripheral blood TRB repertoire composition and diversity. From 25 to 30 adults with confirmed HIV infection, the cohort provided over 150 cryopreserved PBMC samples, gathered serially across a mean of approximately six years (range 1-12). About 40% of the roughly 30 participants with HIV were female. Test extractions of a monoclonal T-cell line alongside fewer than 40 polyclonal samples showed no cross-contamination during QIAcube processing. Beyond this particular receptor, the publication reports: Compared with controls, HIV repertoires had narrower CDR3 length ranges, and the network structure pointed to an antigen-experienced repertoire that shifted only slightly toward naive after ART. No data were available on ART adherence, viral resistance or therapy changes, limiting inferences about post-ART repertoire changes. Owing to limited PBMC availability, only the TCR beta chain was sequenced, without alpha chain pairing. Because cell numbers in pre-ART samples were limited, unsorted PBMC were profiled instead of sorted CD4+ and CD8+ T cells. A significant increase in TRB diversity was found to be associated with ART initiation, although TRB diversity was observed to remain significantly below that of transplant donor controls even after long-term ART. The samples span the years 2004 to 2017, and the ART regimens used at that time may not be as effective as current regimens. Expanded TRB clones identified before ART initiation dominated the repertoire at all time points, although this dominance fluctuated and declined in many PLHIV after ART.

Via the germline V gene, CDR1 is SQVTM and CDR2 ANQGSEA. Measured from the cysteine to the phenylalanine, the CDR3 is 12 residues long. This entry keeps only the CDR3 DNA: 36 bases, framed from base 1. Trimming takes 7 bases from V and 1 base from J, and the germline ends sit 8 bases apart. The immunoSEQ hsTCRB v3.0 assay was used at survey level resolution to sequence the TRB variable region. The target sequencing depth for TRB was roughly 40,000-55,000 T-cell genomes per sample. Pooled TRB libraries were sequenced on an Illumina MiSeq with a v3 150-cycle kit. Turning to the authors' computational methods: Repertoire analysis was performed in R inside a reproducible Nextflow workflow that covered QC, data transformation and analysis. LymphoSeq2, an R package for exploring AIRR-Seq data, was used to implement custom analyses. After excluding a handful of samples that yielded fewer than 5000 total TRB sequences, 188 HIV repertoires remained for analysis. Among the 200 or so HIV repertoires that were kept, 59 were collected before ART initiation and about 130 were collected after ART initiation. Repertoires were downsampled to 5000 TRB nucleotide sequences, and summary statistics were averaged over 100 downsampling iterations. The analysis kept only TRB sequences whose CDR3 regions were at least seven amino acids long. Diversity was assessed using a clonality score derived from Shannon entropy and using the Gini coefficient. In the repertoire networks, any two of the top 5000 CDR3 amino acid sequences were connected whenever the two sequences differed by an edit distance of one. GLIPH2 predicted antigen specificity groups and MHC restriction for TRB CDR3 amino acid sequences. Known CMV, EBV, HIV or tissue antigen associations were flagged by matching CDR3 amino acid sequences against VDJdb and McPAS-TCR. Pre-ART, post-ART and control groups were compared with Wilcoxon signed-rank tests and Holm-Bonferroni correction. The table comes from immuneACCESS by way of TCRdb, which keeps in-frame sequences with V and J called. Part of the clones is missing from these tables; in studies checked, under half for an unresolved V gene and the rest for unknown reasons. The DNA was the basis for D and trimming; V, J and clone size are from that table. The sample records approximately 22,000 clones, about 79% of which are singletons. The top ten constitute 19% of the sample.

This sequence was found in a young man with HIV. This material consisted of unsorted PBMCs, taken 0.1 years before starting antiretroviral therapy. The rearrangement combines TRBV29-1 with TRBJ1-3, with TRBD1 perhaps the D gene, on 5 matching bases. The CDR3 protein: CSGGDSGNTIYF. In nucleotides, the sequence is TGCAGCGGGGGGGATTCTGGAAACACCATATATTTT.